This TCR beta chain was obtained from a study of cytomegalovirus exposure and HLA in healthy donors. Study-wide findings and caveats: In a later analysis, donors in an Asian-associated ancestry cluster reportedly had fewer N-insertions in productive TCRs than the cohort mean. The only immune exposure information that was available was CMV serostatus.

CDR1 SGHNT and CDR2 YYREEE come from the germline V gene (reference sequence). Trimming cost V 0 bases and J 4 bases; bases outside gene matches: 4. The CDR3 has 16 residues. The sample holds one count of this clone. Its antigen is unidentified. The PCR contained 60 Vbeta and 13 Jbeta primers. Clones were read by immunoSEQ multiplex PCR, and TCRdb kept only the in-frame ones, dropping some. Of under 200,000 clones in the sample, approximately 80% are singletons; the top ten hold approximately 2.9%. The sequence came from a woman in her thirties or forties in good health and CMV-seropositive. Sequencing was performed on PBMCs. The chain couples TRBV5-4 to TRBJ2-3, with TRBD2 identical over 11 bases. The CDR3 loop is CASSLGTSGRADTQYF. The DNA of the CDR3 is TGTGCCAGCAGCTTGGGGACTAGCGGGCGCGCAGATACGCAGTATTTT.